Listed below are T cell receptor beta chains from one sample, sequenced in a study of blood T cells in healthy people across ages. TCRdb re-called the 5' RACE reads with MiXCR, one entry per CDR3 protein. The sample records around 820,000 distinct CDR3 sequences, roughly 25% being singletons. The data also belong to a second study, concerning T cells of mothers and their children.

Sequencing was done on a sample of blood. The receptors were sampled from a boy younger than 18 in good health. Each CDR3 is given with its conserved first and last residue. Each record gives: V gene, clone size, J gene, D gene, CDR3 protein, CDR3 DNA. A D gene is named only where the DNA matches it firmly. Not all rows give a size; the values are once, few, many and, for expanded clones, a class.

TRBV5-5,.,TRBJ1-1,.,CASSFVAIPMNTEAFF,TGTGCCAGCAGCTTCGTGGCGATCCCCATGAACACTGAAGCTTTCTTT
TRBV28,few,TRBJ1-1,.,CASSFPLSGDTEAFF,TGTGCCAGCAGTTTCCCACTCTCAGGGGACACTGAAGCTTTCTTT
TRBV29-1,.,TRBJ2-1,.,CSVSKGDNEQFF,TGCAGCGTTTCGAAGGGAGACAATGAGCAGTTCTTC
TRBV6-2/TRBV6-3,few,TRBJ1-2,.,CASSPTEINGYTF,TGTGCCAGCAGTCCGACAGAGATAAATGGCTACACCTTC
TRBV28,few,TRBJ1-2,.,CASSFTDLGGYTF,TGTGCCAGCAGTTTCACGGACCTAGGTGGCTACACCTTC
TRBV28,.,TRBJ2-3,.,CASSFLAEWVDTQYF,TGTGCCAGCAGTTTTTTAGCAGAATGGGTAGATACGCAGTATTTT
TRBV4-1,.,TRBJ2-1,.,CASRPTGTNEQFF,TGCGCCAGCAGACCCACAGGGACCAATGAGCAGTTCTTC
TRBV3-1,.,TRBJ2-1,TRBD2,CASSQEEAGGSYNEQFF,TGTGCCAGCAGCCAAGAGGAGGCGGGAGGTTCCTACAATGAGCAGTTCTTC
TRBV6-4,.,TRBJ1-1,.,CASTTGRLGGTEAFF,TGTGCCAGCACCACGGGACGTCTCGGGGGCACTGAAGCTTTCTTT
TRBV10-3,few,TRBJ1-1,.,CAISGTGSTEAFF,TGTGCCATCAGTGGCACAGGGAGCACTGAAGCTTTCTTT
TRBV29-1,.,TRBJ2-5,TRBD2,CSVETGAGPQETQYF,TGCAGCGTTGAAACCGGAGCGGGGCCCCAAGAGACCCAGTACTTC
TRBV9,few,TRBJ2-7,.,CASSGSPSYEQYF,TGTGCCAGCAGCGGGTCGCCCTCTTACGAGCAGTACTTC
TRBV20-1,.,TRBJ2-1,.,CSARVVPYNEQFF,TGCAGTGCTAGGGTGGTACCATACAATGAGCAGTTCTTC
TRBV20-1,.,TRBJ2-7,.,CSARDDQTRTYEQYF,TGCAGTGCTAGAGACGACCAGACAAGAACCTACGAGCAGTACTTC
TRBV3-1,many,TRBJ2-7,TRBD2,CASSPGTSGYEQYF,TGTGCCAGCAGCCCCGGGACTAGCGGTTACGAGCAGTACTTC
TRBV4-3,.,TRBJ2-3,TRBD2,CASSQTLGLGDTDTQYF,TGCGCCAGCAGCCAGACCCTGGGACTAGGCGACACAGATACGCAGTATTTT
TRBV28,.,TRBJ2-7,.,CASSLGGTWTYEQYF,TGTGCCAGCAGTCTAGGGGGGACATGGACCTACGAGCAGTACTTC
TRBV7-3,few,TRBJ1-2,.,CASSPHDGPYGYTF,TGTGCCAGCAGCCCTCATGATGGCCCATATGGCTACACCTTC
TRBV7-9,.,TRBJ2-3,.,CASSPQGRWGKDTQYF,TGTGCCAGCAGCCCCCAGGGTCGGTGGGGCAAAGATACGCAGTATTTT
TRBV5-1,few,TRBJ2-5,TRBD2,CASSFTSGNSQETQYF,TGCGCCAGCAGCTTTACTAGCGGGAACTCCCAAGAGACCCAGTACTTC
TRBV29-1,.,TRBJ2-7,.,CSVGGGVGRAYEQYF,TGCAGCGTTGGTGGGGGCGTGGGTAGAGCCTACGAGCAGTACTTC
TRBV7-9,few,TRBJ2-5,.,CASLLLQAETQYF,TGTGCCAGCCTACTACTCCAGGCGGAGACCCAGTACTTC
TRBV28,.,TRBJ1-1,.,CASSTTGMNTEAFF,TGTGCCAGCAGCACGACAGGAATGAACACTGAAGCTTTCTTT
TRBV27,few,TRBJ2-5,TRBD2,CASSLWSGAGVGEQYF,TGTGCCAGCAGTTTATGGAGCGGAGCGGGAGTTGGGGAGCAGTACTTC
TRBV18,.,TRBJ1-4,TRBD1,CASSSTGSGEKLFF,TGTGCCAGCTCATCGACAGGGTCGGGTGAAAAACTGTTTTTT
TRBV20-1,.,TRBJ2-3,TRBD1,CSARKDRGTDTQYF,TGCAGTGCTAGGAAGGACAGGGGAACAGATACGCAGTATTTT
TRBV20-1,.,TRBJ1-6,.,CSARVGGQSYNSPLHF,TGCAGTGCTAGAGTGGGGGGGCAGTCCTATAATTCACCCCTCCACTTT
TRBV7-6,few,TRBJ2-5,.,CASSLVPGLNSHQYF,TGTGCCAGCAGCTTAGTCCCGGGACTCAATTCCCATCAGTACTTC
TRBV9,few,TRBJ2-1,.,CASSPSGGVANEQFF,TGTGCCAGCAGCCCCTCGGGCGGTGTGGCCAATGAGCAGTTCTTC
TRBV7-8,.,TRBJ2-5,.,CASSVGTAAEETQYF,TGTGCCAGCAGCGTTGGGACGGCGGCGGAAGAGACCCAGTACTTC
TRBV4-3,.,TRBJ2-7,TRBD1,CASSQSQDRASYEQYF,TGCGCCAGCAGCCAATCCCAGGACAGGGCATCCTACGAGCAGTACTTC